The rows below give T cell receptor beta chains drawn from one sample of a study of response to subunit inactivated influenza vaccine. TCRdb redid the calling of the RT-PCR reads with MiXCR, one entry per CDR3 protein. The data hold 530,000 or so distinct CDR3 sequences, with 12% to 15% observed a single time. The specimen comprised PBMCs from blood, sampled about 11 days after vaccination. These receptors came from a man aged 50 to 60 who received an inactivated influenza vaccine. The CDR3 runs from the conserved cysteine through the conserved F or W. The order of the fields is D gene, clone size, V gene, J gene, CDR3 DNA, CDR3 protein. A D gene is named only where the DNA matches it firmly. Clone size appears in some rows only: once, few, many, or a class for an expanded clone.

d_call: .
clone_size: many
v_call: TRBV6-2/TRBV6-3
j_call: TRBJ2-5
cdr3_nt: TGTGCCAGCAGTTCCACGGTCATCACTGTTCAAGAGACCCAGTACTTC
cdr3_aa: CASSSTVITVQETQYF

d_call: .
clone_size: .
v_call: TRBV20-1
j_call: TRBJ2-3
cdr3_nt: TGCAGTGCTAGCGGTAAAGGGTCGACAGATACGCAGTATTTT
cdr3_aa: CSASGKGSTDTQYF

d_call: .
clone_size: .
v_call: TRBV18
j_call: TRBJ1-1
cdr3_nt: TGTGCCAGCTCGTCTACAGAGGGCACTGAAGCTTTCTTT
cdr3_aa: CASSSTEGTEAFF

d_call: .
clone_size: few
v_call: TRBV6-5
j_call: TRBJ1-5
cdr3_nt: TGTGCCAGCAGTTCCCAGAATGGGCAGCCCCAGCATTTT
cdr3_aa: CASSSQNGQPQHF

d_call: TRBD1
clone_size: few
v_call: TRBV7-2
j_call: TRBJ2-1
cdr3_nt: TGTGCCAGCAGCTTCACAGGGGGCTACGGCAATGAGCAGTTCTTC
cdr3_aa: CASSFTGGYGNEQFF

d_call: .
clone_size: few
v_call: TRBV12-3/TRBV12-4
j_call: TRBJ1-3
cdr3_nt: TGTGCCAGCACCTGGGGGGGAACAAGTGGAAACACCATATATTTT
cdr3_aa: CASTWGGTSGNTIYF

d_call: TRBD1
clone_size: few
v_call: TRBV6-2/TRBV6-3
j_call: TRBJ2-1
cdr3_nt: TGTGCCAGCAGTAACTGGGACAGGGCCCTTACGAATGAGCAGTTCTTC
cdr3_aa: CASSNWDRALTNEQFF

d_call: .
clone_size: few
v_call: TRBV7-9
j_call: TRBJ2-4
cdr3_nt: TGTGCCAGCAGCTTAGGTGAAACCAAAAACATTCAGTACTTC
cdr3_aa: CASSLGETKNIQYF

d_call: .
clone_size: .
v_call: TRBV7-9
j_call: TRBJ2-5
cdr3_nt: TGTGCCAGCAGCGCAAACGGCGAAGAGACCCAGTACTTC
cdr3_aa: CASSANGEETQYF

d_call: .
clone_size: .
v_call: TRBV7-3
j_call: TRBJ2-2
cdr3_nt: TGTGCCAGCAGCGCGTCCGGCACCGGGGAGCTGTTTTTT
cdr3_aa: CASSASGTGELFF

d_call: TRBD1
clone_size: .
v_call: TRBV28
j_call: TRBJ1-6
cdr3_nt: TGTGCCAGCAGCCGGGACAGATTTAATTCACCCCTCCACTTT
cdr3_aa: CASSRDRFNSPLHF

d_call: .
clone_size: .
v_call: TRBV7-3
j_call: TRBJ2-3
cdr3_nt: TGTGCCCTCGCGAGGGGACGGAACCACACAGATACGCAGTATTTT
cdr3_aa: CALARGRNHTDTQYF

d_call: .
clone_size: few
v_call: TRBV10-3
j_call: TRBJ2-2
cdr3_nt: TGTGCCACCCGGGACACCCGCGCGAACACCGGGGAGCTGTTTTTT
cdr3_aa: CATRDTRANTGELFF

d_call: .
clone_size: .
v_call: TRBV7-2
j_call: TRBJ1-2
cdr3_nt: TGTGCCAGCAGCACAGACACGGGGCGGTACTATGGCTACACCTTC
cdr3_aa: CASSTDTGRYYGYTF

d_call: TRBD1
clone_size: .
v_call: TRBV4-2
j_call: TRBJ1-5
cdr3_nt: TGTGCCAGCAGCCAAGTACAACAGGGGACTCAGCCCCAGCATTTT
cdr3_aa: CASSQVQQGTQPQHF

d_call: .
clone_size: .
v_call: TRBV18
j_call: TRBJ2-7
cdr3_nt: TGTGCCAGCTCACGGGACACCCGATTCTACGAGCAGTACTTC
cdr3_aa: CASSRDTRFYEQYF

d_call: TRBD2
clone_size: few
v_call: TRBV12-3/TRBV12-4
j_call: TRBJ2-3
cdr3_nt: TGTGCCAGCAGACGGACTAGCGGGAACACAGATACGCAGTATTTT
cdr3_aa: CASRRTSGNTDTQYF

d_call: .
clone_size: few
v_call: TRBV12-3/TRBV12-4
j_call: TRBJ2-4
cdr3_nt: TGTGCCAGCAGTTTTTGGGGGAAGTCGGACATTCAGTACTTC
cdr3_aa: CASSFWGKSDIQYF

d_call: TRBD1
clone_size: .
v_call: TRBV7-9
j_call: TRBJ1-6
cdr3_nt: TGTGCCAGCAGCGGTCGGGACAGGAATTCACCCCTCCACTTT
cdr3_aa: CASSGRDRNSPLHF

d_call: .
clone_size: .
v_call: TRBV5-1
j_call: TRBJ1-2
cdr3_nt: TGCGCCAGCAGCCCGGAAAGTAGCTATGGCTACACCTTC
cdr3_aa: CASSPESSYGYTF

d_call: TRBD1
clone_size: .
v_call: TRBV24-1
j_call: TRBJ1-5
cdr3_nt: TGTGCCACCAGTGACATTACAGGGGGAGATCAGCCCCAGCATTTT
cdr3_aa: CATSDITGGDQPQHF

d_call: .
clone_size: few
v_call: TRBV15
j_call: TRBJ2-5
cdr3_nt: TGTGCCACCGGGACAACTCTAAGCGAGACCCAGTACTTC
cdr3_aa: CATGTTLSETQYF

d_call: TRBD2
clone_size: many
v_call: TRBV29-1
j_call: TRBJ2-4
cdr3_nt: TGCAGCGTGGGGACTAGCGGGGGGGTGGACATTCAGTACTTC
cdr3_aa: CSVGTSGGVDIQYF

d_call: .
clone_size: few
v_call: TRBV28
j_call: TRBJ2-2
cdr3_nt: TGTGCCAGCAGTCCTCTCGGGGAGCTGTTTTTT
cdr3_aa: CASSPLGELFF

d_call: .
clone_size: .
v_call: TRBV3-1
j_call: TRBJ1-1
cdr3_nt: TGTGCCAGCAGCCAAGGCCCCACTGAAGCTTTCTTT
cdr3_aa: CASSQGPTEAFF

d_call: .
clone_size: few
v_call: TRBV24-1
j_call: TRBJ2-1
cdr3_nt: TGTGCCACCAGTGATTTGGCTGAGGGGGGGGTATACAATGAGCAGTTCTTC
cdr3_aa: CATSDLAEGGVYNEQFF

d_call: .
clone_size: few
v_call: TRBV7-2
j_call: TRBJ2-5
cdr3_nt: TGTGCCAGCAGCGTCGGTGGGGAGAGGCCCCAGTACTTC
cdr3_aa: CASSVGGERPQYF

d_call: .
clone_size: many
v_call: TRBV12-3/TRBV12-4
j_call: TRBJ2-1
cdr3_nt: TGCGCCAGCAGCTTGGTGGGGGAGCAGTTCTTC
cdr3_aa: CASSLVGEQFF

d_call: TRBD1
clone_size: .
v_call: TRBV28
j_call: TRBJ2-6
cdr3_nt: TGTGCCACGGATAAGACAGGGTCTGGGGCCAACGTCCTGACTTTC
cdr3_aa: CATDKTGSGANVLTF

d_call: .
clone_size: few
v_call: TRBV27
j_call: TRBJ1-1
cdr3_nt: TGTGCCAGCAGCCCCTTAGCGATGGGTACTGAAGCTTTCTTT
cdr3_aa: CASSPLAMGTEAFF

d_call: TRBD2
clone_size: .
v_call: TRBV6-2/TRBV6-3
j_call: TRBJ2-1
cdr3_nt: TGTGCCAGCAGACTAGCGGGAGGGCGGGAGCAGTTCTTC
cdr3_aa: CASRLAGGREQFF

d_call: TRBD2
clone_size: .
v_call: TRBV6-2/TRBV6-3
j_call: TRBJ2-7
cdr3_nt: TGTGCCAGCAGTTACAGACTAGCTCACCCCTCCTACGAGCAGTACTTC
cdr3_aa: CASSYRLAHPSYEQYF

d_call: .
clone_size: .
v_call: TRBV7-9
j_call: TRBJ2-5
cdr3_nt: TGTGCCAGCAGCCCGGACACCTACCAAGAGACCCAGTACTTC
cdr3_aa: CASSPDTYQETQYF

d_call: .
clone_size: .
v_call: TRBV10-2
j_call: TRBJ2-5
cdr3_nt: TGCGCCAGCAGTATTGACAGTTTCCAAGAGACCCAGTACTTC
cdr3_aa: CASSIDSFQETQYF

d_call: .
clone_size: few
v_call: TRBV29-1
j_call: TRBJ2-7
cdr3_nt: TGCAGCGTTTCGGGCAGGAGCTCCTACGAGCAGTACTTC
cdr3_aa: CSVSGRSSYEQYF

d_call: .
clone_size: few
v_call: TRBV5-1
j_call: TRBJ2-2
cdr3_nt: TGCGCCAGCAGCCTGGTTTCCGGCCCCGGGGAGCTGTTTTTT
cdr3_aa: CASSLVSGPGELFF

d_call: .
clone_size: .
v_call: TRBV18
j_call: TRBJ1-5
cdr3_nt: TGTGCCAGCTCACCCTTCCAGCTCAATCAGCCCCAGCATTTT
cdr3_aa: CASSPFQLNQPQHF

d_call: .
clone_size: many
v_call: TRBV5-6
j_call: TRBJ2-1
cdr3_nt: TGTGCCAGCAGCTTGGTGGCGGATACCTACAATGAGCAGTTCTTC
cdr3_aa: CASSLVADTYNEQFF

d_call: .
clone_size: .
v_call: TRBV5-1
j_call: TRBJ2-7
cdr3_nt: TGCGCCAGCAGCTTGGACAGGGCGGTCTACGAGCAGTACTTC
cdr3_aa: CASSLDRAVYEQYF

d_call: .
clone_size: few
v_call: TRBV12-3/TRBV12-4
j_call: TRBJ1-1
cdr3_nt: TGTGCCAGCAGTTTAAAGGGGATTGAAGCTTTCTTT
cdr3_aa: CASSLKGIEAFF

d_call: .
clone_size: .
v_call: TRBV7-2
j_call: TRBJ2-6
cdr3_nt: TGTGCCAGCAGCTTAGCTGGGGCCTATGGGGCCAACGTCCTGACTTTC
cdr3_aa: CASSLAGAYGANVLTF